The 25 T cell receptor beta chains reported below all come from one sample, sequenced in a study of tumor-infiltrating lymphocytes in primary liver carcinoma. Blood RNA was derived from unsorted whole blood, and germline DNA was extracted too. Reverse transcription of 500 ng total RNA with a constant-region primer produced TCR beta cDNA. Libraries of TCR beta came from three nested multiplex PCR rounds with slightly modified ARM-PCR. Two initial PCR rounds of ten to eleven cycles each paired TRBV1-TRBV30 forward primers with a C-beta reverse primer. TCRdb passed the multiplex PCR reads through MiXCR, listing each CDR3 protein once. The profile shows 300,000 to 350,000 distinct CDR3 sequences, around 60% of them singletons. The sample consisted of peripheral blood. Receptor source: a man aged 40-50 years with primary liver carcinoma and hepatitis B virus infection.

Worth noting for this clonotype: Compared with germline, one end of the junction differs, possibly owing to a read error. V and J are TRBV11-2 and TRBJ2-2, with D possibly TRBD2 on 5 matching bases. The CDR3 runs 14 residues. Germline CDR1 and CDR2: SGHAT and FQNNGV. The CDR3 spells CASSSGRYTGELCF. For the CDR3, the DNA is TGTGCCAGCAGCTCCGGAAGGTACACCGGGGAGCTGTGTTTT.

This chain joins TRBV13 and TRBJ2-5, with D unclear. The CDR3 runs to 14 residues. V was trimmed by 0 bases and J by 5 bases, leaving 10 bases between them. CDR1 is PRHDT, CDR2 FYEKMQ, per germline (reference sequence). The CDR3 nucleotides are TGTGCCAGCAGCTTAGGTGGCCGGTGGGAGACCCAGTACTTC. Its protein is CASSLGGRWETQYF. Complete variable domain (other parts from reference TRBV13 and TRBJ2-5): AAGVIQSPRHLIKEKRETATLKCYPIPRHDTVYWYQQGPGQDPQFLISFYEKMQSDKGSIPDRFSAQQFSDYHSELNMSSLELGDSALYFCASSLGGRWETQYFGPGTRLLVL.

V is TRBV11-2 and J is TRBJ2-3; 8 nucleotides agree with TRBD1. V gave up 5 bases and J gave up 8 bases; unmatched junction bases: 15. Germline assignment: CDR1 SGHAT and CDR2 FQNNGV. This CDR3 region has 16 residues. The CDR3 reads CASSIFGQGNTGTQYF. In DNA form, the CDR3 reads TGTGCCAGCAGCATATTCGGACAGGGTAATACTGGTACGCAGTATTTT.

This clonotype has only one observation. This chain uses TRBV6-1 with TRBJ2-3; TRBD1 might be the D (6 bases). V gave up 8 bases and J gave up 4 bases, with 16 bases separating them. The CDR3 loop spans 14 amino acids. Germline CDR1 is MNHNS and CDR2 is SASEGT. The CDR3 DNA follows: TGTGCCAGCGGGGGCGAGATGGTCGCAGATACGCAGTATTTT. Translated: CASGGEMVADTQYF.

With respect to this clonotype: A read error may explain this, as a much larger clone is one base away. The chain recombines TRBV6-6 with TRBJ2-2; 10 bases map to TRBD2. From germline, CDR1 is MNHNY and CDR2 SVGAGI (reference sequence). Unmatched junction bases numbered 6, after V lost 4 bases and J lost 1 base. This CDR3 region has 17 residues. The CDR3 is CASSSRVAGGNTGELFF. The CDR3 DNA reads TGTGCCAGCAGTTCCCGAGTAGCGGGGGGGAACACCGGGGAGCTGTTTTTT.

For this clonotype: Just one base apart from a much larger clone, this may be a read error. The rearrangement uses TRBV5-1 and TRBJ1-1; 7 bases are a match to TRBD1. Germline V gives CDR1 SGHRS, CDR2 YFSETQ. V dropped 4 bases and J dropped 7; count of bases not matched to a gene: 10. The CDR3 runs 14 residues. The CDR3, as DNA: TGCGCCAGCAGCATAGGACAGGCCGGAAGTGAAGCTTTCTTT. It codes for CASSIGQAGSEAFF.

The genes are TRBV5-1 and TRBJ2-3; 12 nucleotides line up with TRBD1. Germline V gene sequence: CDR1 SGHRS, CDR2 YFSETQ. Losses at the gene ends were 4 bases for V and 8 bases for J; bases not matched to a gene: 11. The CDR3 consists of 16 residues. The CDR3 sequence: CASSRGTGGSEVTQYF. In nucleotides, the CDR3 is TGCGCCAGCAGCCGCGGGACAGGGGGCAGTGAGGTTACGCAGTATTTT.

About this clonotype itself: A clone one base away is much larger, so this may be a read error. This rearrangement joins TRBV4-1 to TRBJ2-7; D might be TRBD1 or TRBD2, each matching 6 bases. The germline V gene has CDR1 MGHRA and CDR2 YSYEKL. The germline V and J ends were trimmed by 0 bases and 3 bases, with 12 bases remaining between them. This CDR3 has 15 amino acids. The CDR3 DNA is TGCGCCAGCAGCCAAGATCGGGGGCATGGCTACGAGCAGTACTTC. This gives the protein CASSQDRGHGYEQYF.

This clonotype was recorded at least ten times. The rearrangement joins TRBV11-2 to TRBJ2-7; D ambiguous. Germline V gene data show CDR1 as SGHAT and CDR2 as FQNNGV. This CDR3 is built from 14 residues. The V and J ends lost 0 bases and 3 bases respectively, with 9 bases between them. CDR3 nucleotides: TGTGCCAGCAGCTTAGATCCACGGTACTACGAGCAGTACTTC. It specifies CASSLDPRYYEQYF. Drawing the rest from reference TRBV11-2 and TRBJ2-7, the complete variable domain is EAGVAQSPRYKIIEKRQSVAFWCNPISGHATLYWYQQILGQGPKLLIQFQNNGVVDDSQLPKDRFSAERLKGVDSTLKIQPAKLEDSAVYLCASSLDPRYYEQYFGPGTRLTVT.

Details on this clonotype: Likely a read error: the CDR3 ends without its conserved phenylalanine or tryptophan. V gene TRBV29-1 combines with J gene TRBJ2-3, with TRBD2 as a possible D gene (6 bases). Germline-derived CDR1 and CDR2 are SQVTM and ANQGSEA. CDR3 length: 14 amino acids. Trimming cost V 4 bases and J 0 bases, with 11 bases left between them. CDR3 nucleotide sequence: TGCAGCGTTGTCGGAACTAGCAGCACAGATACGCAGTATTCT. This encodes CSVVGTSSTDTQYS.

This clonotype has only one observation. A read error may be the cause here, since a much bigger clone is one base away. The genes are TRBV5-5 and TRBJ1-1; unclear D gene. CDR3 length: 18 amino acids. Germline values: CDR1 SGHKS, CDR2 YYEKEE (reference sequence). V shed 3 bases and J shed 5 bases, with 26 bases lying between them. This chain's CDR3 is CASSSTQGSGDKVTEAFF. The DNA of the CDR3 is TGTGCCAGCAGCTCAACCCAAGGGTCCGGTGACAAGGTGACTGAAGCTTTCTTT.

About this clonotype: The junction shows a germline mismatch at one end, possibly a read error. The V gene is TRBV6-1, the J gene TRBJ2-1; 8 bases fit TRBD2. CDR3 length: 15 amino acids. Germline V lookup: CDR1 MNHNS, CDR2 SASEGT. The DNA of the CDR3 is TGTGCCAGCAGTGCCACTAGCGGACAAAACAATGATCAGTTCTTC. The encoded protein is CASSATSGQNNDQFF.

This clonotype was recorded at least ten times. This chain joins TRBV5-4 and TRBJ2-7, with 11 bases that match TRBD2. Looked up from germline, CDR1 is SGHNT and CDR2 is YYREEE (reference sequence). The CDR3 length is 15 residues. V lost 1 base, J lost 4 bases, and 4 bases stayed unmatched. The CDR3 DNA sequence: TGTGCCAGCAGCTTGACTAGCGGGAGTGGGTACGAGCAGTACTTC. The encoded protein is CASSLTSGSGYEQYF.

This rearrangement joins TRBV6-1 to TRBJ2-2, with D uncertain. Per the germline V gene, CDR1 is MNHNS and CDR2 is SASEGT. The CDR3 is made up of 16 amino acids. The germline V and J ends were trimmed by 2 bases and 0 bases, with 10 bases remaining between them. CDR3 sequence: CASSEFVRSNTGELFF. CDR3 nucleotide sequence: TGTGCCAGCAGTGAATTCGTGAGGTCGAACACCGGGGAGCTGTTTTTT.

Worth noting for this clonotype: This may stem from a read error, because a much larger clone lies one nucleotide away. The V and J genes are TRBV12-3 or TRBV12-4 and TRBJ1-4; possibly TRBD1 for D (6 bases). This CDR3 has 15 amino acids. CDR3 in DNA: TGTGCCAGCAGTGAAGGACAGTCAACTAATGAAAAACTGGTTTTT. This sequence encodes CASSEGQSTNEKLVF.

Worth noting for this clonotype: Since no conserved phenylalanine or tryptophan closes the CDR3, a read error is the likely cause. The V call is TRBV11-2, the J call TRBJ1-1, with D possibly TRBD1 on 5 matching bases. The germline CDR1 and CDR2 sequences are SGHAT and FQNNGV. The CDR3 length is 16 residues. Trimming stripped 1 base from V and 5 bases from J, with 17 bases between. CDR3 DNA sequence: TGTGCCAGCAGCTTAGCCTACGGGGGGATGGGAACTGAAGCTTTCATT. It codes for CASSLAYGGMGTEAFI.

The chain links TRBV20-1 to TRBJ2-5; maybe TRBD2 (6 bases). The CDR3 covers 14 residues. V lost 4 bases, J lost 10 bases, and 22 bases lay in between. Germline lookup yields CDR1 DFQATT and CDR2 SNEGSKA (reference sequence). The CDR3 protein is CSAIRDGGFSDQYF. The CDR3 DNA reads TGCAGTGCTATCCGGGACGGGGGTTTTAGCGACCAGTACTTC.

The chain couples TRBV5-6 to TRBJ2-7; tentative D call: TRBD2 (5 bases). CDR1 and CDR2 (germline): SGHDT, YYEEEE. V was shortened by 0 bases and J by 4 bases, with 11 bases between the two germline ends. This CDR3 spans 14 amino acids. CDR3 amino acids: CASSLAWGDYEQYF. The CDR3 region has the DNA TGTGCCAGCAGCTTGGCCTGGGGAGATTACGAGCAGTACTTC.

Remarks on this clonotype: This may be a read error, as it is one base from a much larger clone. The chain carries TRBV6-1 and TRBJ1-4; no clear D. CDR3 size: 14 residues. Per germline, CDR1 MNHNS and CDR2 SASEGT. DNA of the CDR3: TGTGCCAGCACTGAAGCGTCCCAAGGAGGAAAACTGTTTTTT. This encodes CASTEASQGGKLFF.

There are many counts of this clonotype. The CDR3 DNA sequence: TGCAGCGCCGACAGGGGAGGGACAGATACGCAGTATTTT. Translating gives CSADRGGTDTQYF. V gene TRBV29-1 combines with J gene TRBJ2-3; perhaps TRBD1 as D (8 bases). Deletions cut 7 bases from V and 3 bases from J, with 14 bases between. CDR1 and CDR2 (germline): SQVTM, ANQGSEA. There are 13 residues in the CDR3.

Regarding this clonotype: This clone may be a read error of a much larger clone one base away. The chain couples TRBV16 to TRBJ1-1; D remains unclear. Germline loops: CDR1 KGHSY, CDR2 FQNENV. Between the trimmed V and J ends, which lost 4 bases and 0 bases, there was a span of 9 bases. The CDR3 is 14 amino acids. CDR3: CASSLGFMNTEAFF. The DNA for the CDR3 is TGTGCCAGCAGCCTAGGTTTTATGAACACTGAAGCTTTCTTT.

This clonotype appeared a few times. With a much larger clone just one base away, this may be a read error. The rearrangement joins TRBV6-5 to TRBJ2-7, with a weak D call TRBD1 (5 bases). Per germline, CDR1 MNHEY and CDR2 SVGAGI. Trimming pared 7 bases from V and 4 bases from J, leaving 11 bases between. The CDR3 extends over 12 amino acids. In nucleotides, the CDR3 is TGTGCCAGCACTGGAGCAGGGTACGAGCAGTACTTC. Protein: CASTGAGYEQYF.

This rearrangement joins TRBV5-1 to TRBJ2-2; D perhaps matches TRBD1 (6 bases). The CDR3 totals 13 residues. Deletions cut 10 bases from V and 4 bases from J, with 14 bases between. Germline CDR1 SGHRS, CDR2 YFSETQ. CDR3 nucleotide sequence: TGCGCCGAGGGGGACCGGAGCACCGGGGAGCTGTTTTTT. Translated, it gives CAEGDRSTGELFF. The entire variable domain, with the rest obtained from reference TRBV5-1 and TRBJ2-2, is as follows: KAGVTQTPRYLIKTRGQQVTLSCSPISGHRSVSWYQQTPGQGLQFLFEYFSETQRNKGNFPGRFSGRQFSNSRSEMNVSTLELGDSALYLCAEGDRSTGELFFGEGSRLTVL.

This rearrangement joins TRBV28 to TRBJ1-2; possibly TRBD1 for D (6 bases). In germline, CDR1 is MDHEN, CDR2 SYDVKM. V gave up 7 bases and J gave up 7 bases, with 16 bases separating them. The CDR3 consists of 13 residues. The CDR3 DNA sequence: TGTGCCAGCATACCAAGACAGGTATCTGGCTACACCTTC. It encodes CASIPRQVSGYTF.

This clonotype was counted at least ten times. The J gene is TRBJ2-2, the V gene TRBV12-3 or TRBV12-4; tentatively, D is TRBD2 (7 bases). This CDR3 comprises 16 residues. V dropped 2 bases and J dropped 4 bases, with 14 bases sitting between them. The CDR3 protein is CASSLKAGAGTGELFF. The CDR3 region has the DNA TGTGCCAGCAGTTTAAAGGCGGGGGCGGGCACCGGGGAGCTGTTTTTT.